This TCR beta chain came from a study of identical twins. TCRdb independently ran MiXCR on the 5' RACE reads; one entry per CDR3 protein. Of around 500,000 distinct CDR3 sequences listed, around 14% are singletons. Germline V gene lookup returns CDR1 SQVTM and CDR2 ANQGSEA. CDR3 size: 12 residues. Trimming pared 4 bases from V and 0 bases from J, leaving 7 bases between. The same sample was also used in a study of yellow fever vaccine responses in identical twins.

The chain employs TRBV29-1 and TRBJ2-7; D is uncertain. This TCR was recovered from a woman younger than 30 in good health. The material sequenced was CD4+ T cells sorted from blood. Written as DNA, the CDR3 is TGCAGCGTTGTAGACGTCTCCTACGAGCAGTACTTC. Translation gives CSVVDVSYEQYF.